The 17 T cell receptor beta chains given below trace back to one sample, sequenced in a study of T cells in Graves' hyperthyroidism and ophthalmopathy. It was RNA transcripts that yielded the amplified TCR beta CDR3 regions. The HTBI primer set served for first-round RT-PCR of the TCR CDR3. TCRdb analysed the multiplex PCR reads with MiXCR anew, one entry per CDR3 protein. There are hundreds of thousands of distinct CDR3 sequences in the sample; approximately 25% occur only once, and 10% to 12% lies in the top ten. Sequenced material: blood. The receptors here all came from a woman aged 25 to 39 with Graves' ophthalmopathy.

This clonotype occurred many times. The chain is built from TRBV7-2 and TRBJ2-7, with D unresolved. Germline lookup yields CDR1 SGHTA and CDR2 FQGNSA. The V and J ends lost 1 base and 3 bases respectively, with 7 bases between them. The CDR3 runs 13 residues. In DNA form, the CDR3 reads TGTGCCAGCAGCTTAGTGTCTGACTACGAGCAGTACTTC. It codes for CASSLVSDYEQYF.

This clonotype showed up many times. The CDR3 DNA follows: TGTGCCAGCAGTCCCTTCAGGGGGAACACTGAAGCTTTCTTT. Encoded protein: CASSPFRGNTEAFF. This chain joins TRBV28 and TRBJ1-1; TRBD1 is a possible D gene (6 bases). V lost 5 bases and J lost 1, with 11 bases in between. This CDR3 spans 14 amino acids. The V gene's germline CDR1 is MDHEN and CDR2 SYDVKM.

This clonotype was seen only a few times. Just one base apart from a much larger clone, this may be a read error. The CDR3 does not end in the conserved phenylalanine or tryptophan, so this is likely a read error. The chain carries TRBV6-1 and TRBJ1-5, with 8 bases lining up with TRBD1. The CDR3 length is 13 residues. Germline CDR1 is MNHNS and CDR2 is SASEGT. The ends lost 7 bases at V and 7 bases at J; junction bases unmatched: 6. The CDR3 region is CASTAGGRQPQHL. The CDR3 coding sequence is TGTGCCAGCACGGCAGGGGGCCGGCAGCCCCAGCATTTG.

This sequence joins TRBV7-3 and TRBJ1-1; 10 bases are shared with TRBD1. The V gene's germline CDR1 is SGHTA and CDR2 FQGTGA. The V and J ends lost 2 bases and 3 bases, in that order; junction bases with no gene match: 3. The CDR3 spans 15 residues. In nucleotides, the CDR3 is TGTGCCAGCAGCTTATCGGGGACAGGGGACACTGAAGCTTTCTTT. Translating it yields CASSLSGTGDTEAFF. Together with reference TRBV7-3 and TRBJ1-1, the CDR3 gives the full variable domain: GAGVSQTPSNKVTEKGKYVELRCDPISGHTALYWYRQSLGQGPEFLIYFQGTGAADDSGLPNDRFFAVRPEGSVSTLKIQRTERGDSAVYLCASSLSGTGDTEAFFGQGTRLTVV.

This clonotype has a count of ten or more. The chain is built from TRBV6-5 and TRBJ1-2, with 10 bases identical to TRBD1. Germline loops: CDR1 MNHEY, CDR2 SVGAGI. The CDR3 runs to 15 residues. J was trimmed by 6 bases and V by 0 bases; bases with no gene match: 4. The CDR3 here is CASSYSIGTGDGYTF. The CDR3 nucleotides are TGTGCCAGCAGTTACTCGATCGGGACAGGGGATGGCTACACCTTC.

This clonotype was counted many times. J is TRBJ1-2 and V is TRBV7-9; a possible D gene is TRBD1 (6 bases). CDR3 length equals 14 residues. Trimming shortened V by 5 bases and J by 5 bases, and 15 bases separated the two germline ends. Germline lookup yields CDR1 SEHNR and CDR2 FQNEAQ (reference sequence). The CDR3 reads CASSEETGRYGYTF. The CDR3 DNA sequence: TGTGCCAGCAGCGAGGAGACAGGAAGATATGGCTACACCTTC.

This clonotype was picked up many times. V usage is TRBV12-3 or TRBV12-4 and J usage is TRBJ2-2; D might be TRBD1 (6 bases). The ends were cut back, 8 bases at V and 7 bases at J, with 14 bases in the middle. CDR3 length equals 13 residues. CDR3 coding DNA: TGTGCCAGCGCTACTCAGGGGTTCGGGGAGCTGTTTTTT. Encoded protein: CASATQGFGELFF.

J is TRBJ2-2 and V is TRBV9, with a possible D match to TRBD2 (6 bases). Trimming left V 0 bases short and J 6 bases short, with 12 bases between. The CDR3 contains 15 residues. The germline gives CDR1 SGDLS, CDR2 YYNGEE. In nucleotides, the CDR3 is TGTGCCAGCAGCGTAGAGACTAGTCAGGCCGGGGAGCTGTTTTTT. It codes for CASSVETSQAGELFF.

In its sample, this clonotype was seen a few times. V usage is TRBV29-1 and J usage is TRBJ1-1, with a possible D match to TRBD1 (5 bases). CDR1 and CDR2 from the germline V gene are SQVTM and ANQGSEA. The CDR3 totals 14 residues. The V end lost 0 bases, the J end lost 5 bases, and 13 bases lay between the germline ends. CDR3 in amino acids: CSVEDWGRWTEAFF. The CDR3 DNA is TGCAGCGTTGAAGATTGGGGGAGGTGGACTGAAGCTTTCTTT.

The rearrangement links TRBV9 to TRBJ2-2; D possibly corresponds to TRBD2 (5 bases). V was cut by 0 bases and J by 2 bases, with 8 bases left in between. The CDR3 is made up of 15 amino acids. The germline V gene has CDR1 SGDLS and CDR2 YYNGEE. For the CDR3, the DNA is TGTGCCAGCAGCGTAGCAGGACTCAACACCGGGGAGCTGTTTTTT. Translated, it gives CASSVAGLNTGELFF.

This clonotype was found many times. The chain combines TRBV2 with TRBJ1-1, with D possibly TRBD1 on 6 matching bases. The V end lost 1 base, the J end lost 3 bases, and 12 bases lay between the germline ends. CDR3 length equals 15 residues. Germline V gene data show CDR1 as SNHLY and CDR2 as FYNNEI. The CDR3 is CASSEGGLVYTEAFF. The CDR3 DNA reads TGTGCCAGCAGTGAAGGGGGGCTGGTTTACACTGAAGCTTTCTTT.

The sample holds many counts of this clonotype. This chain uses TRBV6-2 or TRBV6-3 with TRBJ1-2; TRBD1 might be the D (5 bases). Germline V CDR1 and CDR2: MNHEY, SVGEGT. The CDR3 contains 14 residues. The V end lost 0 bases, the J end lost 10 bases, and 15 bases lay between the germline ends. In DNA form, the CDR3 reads TGTGCCAGCAGTTACTCGAGTGCCCAGGGTGACTACACCTTC. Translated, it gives CASSYSSAQGDYTF.

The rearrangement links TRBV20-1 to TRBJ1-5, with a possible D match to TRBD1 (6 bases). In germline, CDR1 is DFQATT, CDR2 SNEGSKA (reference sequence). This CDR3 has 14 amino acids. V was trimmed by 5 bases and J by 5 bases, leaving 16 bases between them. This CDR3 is CSALPSQGYQPQHF. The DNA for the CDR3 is TGCAGTGCTCTTCCCAGTCAGGGGTATCAGCCCCAGCATTTT.

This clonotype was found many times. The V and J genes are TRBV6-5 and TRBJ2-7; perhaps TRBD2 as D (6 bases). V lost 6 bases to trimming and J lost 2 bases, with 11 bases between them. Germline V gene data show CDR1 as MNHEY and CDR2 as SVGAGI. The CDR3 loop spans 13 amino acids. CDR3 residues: CASSGGPTYEQYF. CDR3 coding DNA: TGTGCCAGCAGCGGAGGGCCGACCTACGAGCAGTACTTC.

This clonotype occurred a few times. CDR3 protein: CASSQVSWTGQETQYF. The CDR3, as DNA: TGTGCCAGCAGCCAAGTTTCATGGACAGGGCAAGAGACCCAGTACTTC. The chain is built from TRBV14 and TRBJ2-5; 8 bases are shared with TRBD1. This CDR3 spans 16 amino acids. V gave up 1 base and J gave up 2 bases; unmatched junction bases: 6. Germline lookup yields CDR1 SGHDN and CDR2 FVKESK.

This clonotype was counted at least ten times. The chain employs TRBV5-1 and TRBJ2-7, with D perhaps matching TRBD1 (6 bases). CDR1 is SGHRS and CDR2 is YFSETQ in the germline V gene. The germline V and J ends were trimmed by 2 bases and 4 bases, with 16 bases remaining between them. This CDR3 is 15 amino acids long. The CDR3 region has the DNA TGCGCCAGCAGCTTAAACCCACAGGGCCAATACGAGCAGTACTTC. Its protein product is CASSLNPQGQYEQYF.

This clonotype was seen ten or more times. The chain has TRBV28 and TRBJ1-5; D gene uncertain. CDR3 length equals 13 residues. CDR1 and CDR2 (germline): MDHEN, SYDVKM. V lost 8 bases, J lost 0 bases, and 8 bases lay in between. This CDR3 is CASCSHSNQPQHF. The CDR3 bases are TGTGCCAGCTGTTCCCATAGCAATCAGCCCCAGCATTTT.